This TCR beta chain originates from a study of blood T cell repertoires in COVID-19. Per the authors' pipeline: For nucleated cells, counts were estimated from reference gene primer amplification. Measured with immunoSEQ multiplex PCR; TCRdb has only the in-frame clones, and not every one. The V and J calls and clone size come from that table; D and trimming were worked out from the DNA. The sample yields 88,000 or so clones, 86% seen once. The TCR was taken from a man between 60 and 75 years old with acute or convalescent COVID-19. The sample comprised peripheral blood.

This chain's CDR3 is CASSYSTGYNSPLHF. CDR3 in DNA: TGTGCCAGCAGTTACTCGACAGGGTATAATTCACCCCTCCACTTT. The chain combines TRBV6-5 with TRBJ1-6; 7 bases match TRBD1. CDR1 is MNHEY and CDR2 is SVGAGI in the germline V gene. This CDR3 is 15 amino acids long. After removal of 0 bases from V and 4 bases from J, the junction contained 0 bases not matched to a gene.